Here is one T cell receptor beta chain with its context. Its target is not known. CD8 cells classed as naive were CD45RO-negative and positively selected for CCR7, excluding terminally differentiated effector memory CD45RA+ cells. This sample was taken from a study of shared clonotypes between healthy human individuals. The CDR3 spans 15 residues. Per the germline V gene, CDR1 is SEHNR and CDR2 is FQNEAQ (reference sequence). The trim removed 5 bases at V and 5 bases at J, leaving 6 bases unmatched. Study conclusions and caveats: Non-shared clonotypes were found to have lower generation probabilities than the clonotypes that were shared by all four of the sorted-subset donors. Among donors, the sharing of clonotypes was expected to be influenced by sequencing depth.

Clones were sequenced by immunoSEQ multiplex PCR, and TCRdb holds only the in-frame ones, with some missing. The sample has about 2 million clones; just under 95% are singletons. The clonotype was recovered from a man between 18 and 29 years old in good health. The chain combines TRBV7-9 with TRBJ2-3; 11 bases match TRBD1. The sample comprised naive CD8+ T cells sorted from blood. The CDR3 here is CASSPWTGGEDTQYF. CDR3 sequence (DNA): TGTGCCAGCAGCCCCTGGACAGGGGGCGAAGATACGCAGTATTTT.